This TCR beta chain stems from a study of cytomegalovirus exposure and HLA in healthy donors. Assay used: immunoSEQ multiplex PCR; TCRdb lists only in-frame clones, some missing. The data show 100,000 or so clones, roughly nine tenths seen once. Germline CDR1 and CDR2: SNHLY and FYNNEI. V was pared by 5 bases and J by 1 base, with 5 bases between. This CDR3 comprises 12 residues. This TCR was sampled from a woman in her 30s in good health and CMV-seronegative. The sequenced sample consisted of PBMCs. The J gene is TRBJ1-1, the V gene TRBV2; D gene uncertain. CDR3 residues: CASSWQNTEAFF. The CDR3 DNA reads as TGTGCCAGCAGTTGGCAGAACACTGAAGCTTTCTTT.